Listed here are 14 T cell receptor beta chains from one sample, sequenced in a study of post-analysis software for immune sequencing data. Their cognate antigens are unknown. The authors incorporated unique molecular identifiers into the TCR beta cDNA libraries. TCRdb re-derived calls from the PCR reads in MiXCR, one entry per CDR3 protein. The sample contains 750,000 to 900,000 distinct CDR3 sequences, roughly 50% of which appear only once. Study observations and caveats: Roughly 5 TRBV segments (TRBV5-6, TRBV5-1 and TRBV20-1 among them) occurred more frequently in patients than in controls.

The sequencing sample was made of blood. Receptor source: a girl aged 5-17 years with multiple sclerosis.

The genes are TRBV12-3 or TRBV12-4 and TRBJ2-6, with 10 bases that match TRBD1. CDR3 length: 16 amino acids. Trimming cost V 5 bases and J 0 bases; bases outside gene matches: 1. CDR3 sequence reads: CASSRTGGSGANVLTF. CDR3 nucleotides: TGTGCCAGCAGTAGGACAGGGGGCTCTGGGGCCAACGTCCTGACTTTC.

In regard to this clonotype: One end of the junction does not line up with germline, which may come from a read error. The CDR3 reads CATSRGLAGQETQYF. In nucleotides, the CDR3 is TGCGCCACCAGCAGAGGACTAGCGGGACAGGAGACCCAGTACTTC. The chain carries TRBV15 and TRBJ2-5; 12 nucleotides agree with TRBD2. Germline CDR1 reads LNHNV; CDR2 reads YYDKDF (reference sequence). This CDR3 has 15 amino acids.

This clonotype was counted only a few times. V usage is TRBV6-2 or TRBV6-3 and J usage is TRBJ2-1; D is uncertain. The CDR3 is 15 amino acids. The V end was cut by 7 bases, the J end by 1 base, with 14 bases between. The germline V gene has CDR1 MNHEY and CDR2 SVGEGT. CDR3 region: CASNAALGSYNEQFF. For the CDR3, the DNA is TGTGCCAGCAATGCCGCGCTCGGATCCTACAATGAGCAGTTCTTC.

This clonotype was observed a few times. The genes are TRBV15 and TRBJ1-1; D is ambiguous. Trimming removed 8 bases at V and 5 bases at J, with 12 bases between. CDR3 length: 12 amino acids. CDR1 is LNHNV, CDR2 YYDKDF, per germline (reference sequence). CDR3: CATGFGKTEAFF. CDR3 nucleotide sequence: TGTGCCACCGGATTTGGCAAGACTGAAGCTTTCTTT. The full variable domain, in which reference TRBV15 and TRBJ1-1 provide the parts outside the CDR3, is DAMVIQNPRYQVTQFGKPVTLSCSQTLNHNVMYWYQQKSSQAPKLLFHYYDKDFNNEADTPDNFQSRRPNTSFCFLDIRSPGLGDTAMYLCATGFGKTEAFFGQGTRLTVV.

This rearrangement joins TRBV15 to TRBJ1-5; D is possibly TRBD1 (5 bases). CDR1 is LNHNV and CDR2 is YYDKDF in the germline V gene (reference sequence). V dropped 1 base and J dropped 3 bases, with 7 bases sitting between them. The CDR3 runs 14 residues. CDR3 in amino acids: CATSRGQNNQPQHF. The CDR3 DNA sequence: TGTGCCACCAGCAGAGGACAGAACAATCAGCCCCAGCATTTT. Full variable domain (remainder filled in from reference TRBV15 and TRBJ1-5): DAMVIQNPRYQVTQFGKPVTLSCSQTLNHNVMYWYQQKSSQAPKLLFHYYDKDFNNEADTPDNFQSRRPNTSFCFLDIRSPGLGDTAMYLCATSRGQNNQPQHFGDGTRLSIL.

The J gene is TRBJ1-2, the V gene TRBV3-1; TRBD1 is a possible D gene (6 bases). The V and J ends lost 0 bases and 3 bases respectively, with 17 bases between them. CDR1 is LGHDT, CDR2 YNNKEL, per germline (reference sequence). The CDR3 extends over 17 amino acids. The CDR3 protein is CASSQETGGGGHYGYTF. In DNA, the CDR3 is TGTGCCAGCAGCCAAGAGACGGGGGGCGGTGGTCACTATGGCTACACCTTC.

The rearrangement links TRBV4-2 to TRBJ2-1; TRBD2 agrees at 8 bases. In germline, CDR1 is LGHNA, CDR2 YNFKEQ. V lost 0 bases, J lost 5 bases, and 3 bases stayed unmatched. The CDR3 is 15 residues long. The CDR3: CASSQEAGGDNEQFF. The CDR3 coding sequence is TGTGCCAGCAGCCAAGAGGCGGGAGGAGACAATGAGCAGTTCTTC.

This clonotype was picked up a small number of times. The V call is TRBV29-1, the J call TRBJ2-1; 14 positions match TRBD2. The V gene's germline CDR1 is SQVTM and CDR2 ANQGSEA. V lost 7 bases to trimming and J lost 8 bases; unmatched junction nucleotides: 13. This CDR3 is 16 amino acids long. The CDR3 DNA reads TGCAGCGCCGATGGGACTAGCGGGAGTAGTAACCATGAGCAGTTCTTC. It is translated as CSADGTSGSSNHEQFF.

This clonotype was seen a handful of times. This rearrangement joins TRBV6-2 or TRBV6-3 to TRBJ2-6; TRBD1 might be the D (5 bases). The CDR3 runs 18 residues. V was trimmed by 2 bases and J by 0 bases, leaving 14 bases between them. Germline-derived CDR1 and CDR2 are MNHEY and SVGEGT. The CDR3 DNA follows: TGTGCCAGCAGTTACCTGAGACAGCGAACCTCTGGGGCCAACGTCCTGACTTTC. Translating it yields CASSYLRQRTSGANVLTF.

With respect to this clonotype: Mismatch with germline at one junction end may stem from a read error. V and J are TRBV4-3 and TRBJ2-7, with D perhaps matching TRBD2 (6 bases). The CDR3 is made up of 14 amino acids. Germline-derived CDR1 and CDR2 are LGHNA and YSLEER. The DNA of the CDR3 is TGCGTCAGCAGCCAAGATCCGGGGGAATACGAGCAGTACTTC. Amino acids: CVSSQDPGEYEQYF.

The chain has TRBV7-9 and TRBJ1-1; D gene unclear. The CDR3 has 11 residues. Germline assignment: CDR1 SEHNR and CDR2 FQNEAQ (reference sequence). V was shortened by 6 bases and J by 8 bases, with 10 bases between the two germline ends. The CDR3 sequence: CASSYTREAFF. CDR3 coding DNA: TGTGCCAGCAGTTACACGAGGGAAGCTTTCTTT.

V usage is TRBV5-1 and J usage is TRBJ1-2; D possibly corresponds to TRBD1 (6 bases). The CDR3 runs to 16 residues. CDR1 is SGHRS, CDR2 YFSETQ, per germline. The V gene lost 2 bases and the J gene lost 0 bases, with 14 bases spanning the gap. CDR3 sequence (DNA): TGCGCCAGCAGCTTTGACAGGCCCTTTGCTAACTATGGCTACACCTTC. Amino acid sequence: CASSFDRPFANYGYTF.

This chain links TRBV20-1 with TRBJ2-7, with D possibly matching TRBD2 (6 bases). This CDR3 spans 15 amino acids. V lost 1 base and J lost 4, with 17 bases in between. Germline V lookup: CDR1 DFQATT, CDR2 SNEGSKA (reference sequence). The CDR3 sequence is CSARVSGDLTYEQYF. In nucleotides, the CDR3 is TGCAGTGCTAGAGTCTCGGGGGACTTGACATACGAGCAGTACTTC.

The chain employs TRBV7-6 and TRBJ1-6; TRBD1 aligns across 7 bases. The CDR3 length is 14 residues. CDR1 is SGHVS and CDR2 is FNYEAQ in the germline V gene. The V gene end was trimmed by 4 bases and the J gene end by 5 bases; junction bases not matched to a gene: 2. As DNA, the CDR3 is TGTGCCAGCAGCTCCCAGGGGGATAATTCACCCCTCCACTTT. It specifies CASSSQGDNSPLHF.